This T cell receptor beta chain was sequenced in a study of OX40 agonist ivuxolimab in advanced cancers. Profiled with immunoSEQ multiplex PCR; TCRdb holds only in-frame clones, not every one. The table shows around 98,000 clones, with 70% to 90% occurring only once. On this clone itself: What it binds is not known.

Study-wide findings and caveats: Some patients without response likewise showed low normalized clonal expansion. Expanded peripheral T cells had an undetermined antigen specificity. The 0.1-3.0 mg/kg partial responders had among the lowest clonal expansion.

CDR1 is LNHNV, CDR2 YYDKDF, per germline (reference sequence). This CDR3 region has 15 residues. V lost 0 bases and J lost 1, with 9 bases in between. This clonotype originated in an adult with an advanced solid tumor such as melanoma, head and neck, liver or kidney cancer. The sequenced sample was CD4+ or CD8+ T cells sorted from blood, obtained in a trial of the OX40 agonist ivuxolimab. The rearrangement links TRBV15 to TRBJ1-1; D is undetermined. The CDR3 region has the DNA TGTGCCACCAGCAGAGATAGGAACAGGAACACTGAAGCTTTCTTT. This codes for CATSRDRNRNTEAFF.